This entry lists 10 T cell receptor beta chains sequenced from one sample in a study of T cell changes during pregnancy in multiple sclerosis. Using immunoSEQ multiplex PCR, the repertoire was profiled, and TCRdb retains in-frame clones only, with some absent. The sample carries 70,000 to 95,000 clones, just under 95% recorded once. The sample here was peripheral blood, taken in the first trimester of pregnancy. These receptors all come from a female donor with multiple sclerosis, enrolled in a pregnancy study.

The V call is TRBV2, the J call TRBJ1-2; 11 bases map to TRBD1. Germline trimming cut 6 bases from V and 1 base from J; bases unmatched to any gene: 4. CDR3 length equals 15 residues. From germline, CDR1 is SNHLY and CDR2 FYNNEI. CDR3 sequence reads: CASSWGQGVNYGYTF. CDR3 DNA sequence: TGTGCCAGCAGCTGGGGACAGGGGGTTAACTATGGCTACACCTTC.

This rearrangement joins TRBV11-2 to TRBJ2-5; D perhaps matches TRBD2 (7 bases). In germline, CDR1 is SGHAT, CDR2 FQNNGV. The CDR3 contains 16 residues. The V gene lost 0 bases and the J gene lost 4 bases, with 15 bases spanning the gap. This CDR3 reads CASSLDGRGGGETQYF. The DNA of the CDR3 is TGTGCCAGCAGCTTAGATGGGCGGGGAGGGGGAGAGACCCAGTACTTC.

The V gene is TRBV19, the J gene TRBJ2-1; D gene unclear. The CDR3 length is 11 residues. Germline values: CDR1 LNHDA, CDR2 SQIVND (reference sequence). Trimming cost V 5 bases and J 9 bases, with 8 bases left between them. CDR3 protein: CASSSLSEQFF. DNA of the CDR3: TGTGCCAGTAGTTCCCTAAGTGAGCAGTTCTTC.

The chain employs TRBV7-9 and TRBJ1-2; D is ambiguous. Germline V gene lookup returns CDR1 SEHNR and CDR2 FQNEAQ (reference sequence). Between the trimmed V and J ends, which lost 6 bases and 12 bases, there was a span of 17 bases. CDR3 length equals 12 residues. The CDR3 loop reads CASSSPYKADTF. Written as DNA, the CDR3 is TGTGCCAGCAGTTCCCCCTACAAGGCGGACACCTTC.

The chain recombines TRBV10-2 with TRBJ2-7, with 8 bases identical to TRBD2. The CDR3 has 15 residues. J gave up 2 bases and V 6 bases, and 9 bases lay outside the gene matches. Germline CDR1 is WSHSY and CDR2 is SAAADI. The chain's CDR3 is CASRATAGAAYEQYF. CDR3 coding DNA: TGCGCCAGCAGAGCCACAGCGGGGGCCGCCTACGAGCAGTACTTC.

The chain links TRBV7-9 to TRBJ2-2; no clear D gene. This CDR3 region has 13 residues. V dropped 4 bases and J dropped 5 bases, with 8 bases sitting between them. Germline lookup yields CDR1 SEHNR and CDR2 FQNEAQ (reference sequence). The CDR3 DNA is TGTGCCAGCAGCTCCCTCGTGACCGGGGAGCTGTTTTTT. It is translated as CASSSLVTGELFF.

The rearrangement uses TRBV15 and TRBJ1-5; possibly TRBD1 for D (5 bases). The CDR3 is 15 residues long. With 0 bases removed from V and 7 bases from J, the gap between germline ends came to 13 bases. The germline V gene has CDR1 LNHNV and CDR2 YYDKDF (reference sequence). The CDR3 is CATSRDQGSEQPQHF. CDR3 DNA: TGTGCCACCAGCAGAGACCAGGGAAGCGAGCAGCCCCAGCATTTT.

DNA for the CDR3: TGTGCCAGCAGATTGCAGGGGGGATCCTACAATGAGCAGTTCTTC. It codes for CASRLQGGSYNEQFF. The chain combines TRBV5-6 with TRBJ2-1; the D gene is possibly TRBD1 (7 bases). This CDR3 is 15 amino acids long. Germline CDR1 reads SGHDT; CDR2 reads YYEEEE. V lost 5 bases to trimming and J lost 1 base, with 13 bases between them.

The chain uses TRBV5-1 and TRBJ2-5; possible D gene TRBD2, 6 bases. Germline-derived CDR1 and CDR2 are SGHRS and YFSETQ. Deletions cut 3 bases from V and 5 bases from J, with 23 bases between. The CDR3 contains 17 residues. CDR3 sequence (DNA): TGCGCCAGCAGCTCCCGGACCGGGTCCACTCGGGAGGAGACCCAGTACTTC. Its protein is CASSSRTGSTREETQYF.

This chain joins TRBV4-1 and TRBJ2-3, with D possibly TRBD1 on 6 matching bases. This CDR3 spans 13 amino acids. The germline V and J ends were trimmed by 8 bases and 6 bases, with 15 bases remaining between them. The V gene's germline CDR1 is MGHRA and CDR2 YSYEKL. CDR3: CASLGLQGDTQYF. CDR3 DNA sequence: TGCGCCAGCCTAGGGCTACAGGGCGATACGCAGTATTTT.